What follows describes a single T cell receptor beta chain. The data were obtained in a study of blood T cell repertoires in COVID-19. At the level of the study: Nucleic acid was either cDNA or gDNA, and it came from T cells, B-cell-depleted T cells, or PBMCs.

Clones were read by immunoSEQ multiplex PCR, and TCRdb kept only the in-frame ones, dropping some. Here the sample spans around 42,000 clones, around three quarters being singletons. The CDR3 loop spans 17 amino acids. This chain links TRBV21-1 with TRBJ2-2; the table assigns TRBD2, which was not confirmed against the DNA. TRBV21-1 is noted as a pseudogene. Sequencing was done on a sample of peripheral blood. This TCR derives from a man older than 75 with active or convalescent COVID-19. This CDR3 is CASSSQRGATNTGELFF. CDR3 DNA sequence: TGTGCCAGCAGCAGCCAGCGGGGCGCAACGAACACCGGGGAGCTGTTTTTT.